This T cell receptor beta chain stems from a study of T cells in Graves' hyperthyroidism and ophthalmopathy. Study conclusions and caveats: Patients with ophthalmopathy were separated from those with stable hyperthyroidism by a 13 V-J model.

This clonotype was observed at least ten times. Its antigen is still unknown. Amplification yielded TCR beta CDR3 regions, with RNA transcripts as the source. With the HTBI primer set, the TCR CDR3 went through a first round of RT-PCR. TCRdb reanalysed the multiplex PCR reads using MiXCR and keeps one entry per CDR3 protein. The table has 96,000 or so distinct CDR3 sequences, 51% seen once. The V gene end was trimmed by 3 bases and the J gene end by 3 bases; junction bases not matched to a gene: 3. This CDR3 spans 13 amino acids. Looked up from germline, CDR1 is DFQATT and CDR2 is SNEGSKA (reference sequence). Stable Graves' hyperthyroidism denoted no ophthalmopathy progression over 18 months. Hyperthyroidism was newly diagnosed in patients aged 18 to 65 (duration under 2 months). The study left out patients who had uncontrolled infection, other autoimmune disease, pregnancy or lactation.

The chain couples TRBV20-1 to TRBJ2-7; 9 nucleotides line up with TRBD2. Sequenced input: blood. The TCR originated in a woman in her forties with Graves' hyperthyroidism. The CDR3 loop reads CSASAGGVYEQYF. The CDR3 DNA sequence: TGCAGTGCTAGTGCGGGAGGGGTCTACGAGCAGTACTTC.